Listed below are T cell receptor beta chains from one sample, sequenced in a study of blood T cells in healthy people across ages. TCRdb reanalysed the 5' RACE reads using MiXCR and keeps one entry per CDR3 protein. The sample has about 1,400,000 distinct CDR3 sequences, 45% to 70% seen once. The sequenced material came from blood. These receptors all come from a man between 18 and 35 years old in good health. Both conserved end residues are part of each CDR3. Fields, in order: V gene, J gene, clone size, D gene, CDR3 protein. D genes are given only for firm matches. The size of a clone is reported for some rows only, either as once, few or many, or as a class for expanded clones.

V: TRBV30; J: TRBJ1-5; size: NA; D: NA; CDR3: CAWKGVDQPQHF
V: TRBV7-2; J: TRBJ1-2; size: NA; D: NA; CDR3: CASNLRVGRESGNYGYTF
V: TRBV20-1; J: TRBJ1-2; size: NA; D: NA; CDR3: CSARPLRVNYGYTF
V: TRBV20-1; J: TRBJ1-4; size: few; D: NA; CDR3: CSAPYRVDEKLFF
V: TRBV6-5; J: TRBJ1-4; size: NA; D: TRBD1; CDR3: CAGSRTGNNEKLFF
V: TRBV29-1; J: TRBJ1-2; size: few; D: NA; CDR3: CSVVGPDGYGYTF
V: TRBV14; J: TRBJ2-6; size: NA; D: NA; CDR3: CASSRVGSGANVLTF
V: TRBV12-3/TRBV12-4; J: TRBJ2-7; size: NA; D: NA; CDR3: CASSLRDLSYEQYF
V: TRBV12-3/TRBV12-4; J: TRBJ1-2; size: NA; D: NA; CDR3: CASSFTLYGYTF
V: TRBV4-1; J: TRBJ1-4; size: once; D: NA; CDR3: CASSQALSRVSDLANEKLFF
V: TRBV3-1; J: TRBJ2-7; size: NA; D: NA; CDR3: CASSQVGGVQEQYF
V: TRBV5-6; J: TRBJ1-5; size: NA; D: NA; CDR3: CASSPRGRQPQHF
V: TRBV6-6; J: TRBJ2-7; size: NA; D: TRBD2; CDR3: CASSGGVLIYEQYF
V: TRBV21-1; J: TRBJ1-5; size: NA; D: NA; CDR3: CASRGGSNRPQHF
V: TRBV20-1; J: TRBJ2-5; size: NA; D: TRBD1; CDR3: CSASSGQGVTETQYF
V: TRBV12-3/TRBV12-4; J: TRBJ2-1; size: few; D: NA; CDR3: CASSYHGDQQNEQFF
V: TRBV5-1; J: TRBJ2-1; size: once; D: TRBD2; CDR3: CASRTGGRAMNGQFF